This note documents a single T cell receptor beta chain sequence. This specimen comes from a study of blood T cell repertoires in COVID-19. The assay was immunoSEQ multiplex PCR, and TCRdb's table has in-frame clones only and misses some. In the table there are over 100,000 clones, more than 75% of which are singletons. Germline values: CDR1 LGHNT, CDR2 FRNRAP. J was trimmed by 0 bases and V by 6 bases; bases with no gene match: 4. This CDR3 is built from 15 residues. V is TRBV12-5 and J is TRBJ1-3; 8 nucleotides match TRBD1. This sequence originates from a man in his fifties or sixties with active COVID-19. Sequenced: peripheral blood. CDR3 in DNA: TGTGCTAGTGGCCGTGGACAGGGCTCTGGAAACACCATATATTTT. Protein sequence: CASGRGQGSGNTIYF.